This T cell receptor beta chain was profiled in a study of blood T cell repertoires in COVID-19. Germline V lookup: CDR1 ENHRY, CDR2 SYGVKD. V was pared by 9 bases and J by 1 base, with 5 bases of the junction left unmatched. The CDR3 length is 13 residues. The method was immunoSEQ multiplex PCR; TCRdb's version includes in-frame clones alone and lacks a portion of them. The sample includes 260,000 or so clones, around four fifths of them seen just once. This chain connects TRBV10-3 to TRBJ1-1, with TRBD1 identical over 7 bases. The receptor comes from a woman aged 40 to 55 who had been exposed to COVID-19. The sample taken for sequencing was PBMCs or T cells enriched from blood (not recorded which). Written as DNA, the CDR3 is TGTGCCATTACCGGGACAGAGAACACTGAAGCTTTCTTT. It is translated as CAITGTENTEAFF.